The clone carrying this TCR beta chain was detected a few times. Its specificity is unknown. The sample comes from a study of response to subunit inactivated influenza vaccine. Study outcomes and limitations: That few new T cells are recruited by each seasonal influenza vaccination was the authors' suggestion.

CDR3 size: 16 residues. The V gene lost 1 base and the J gene lost 8 bases, with 18 bases spanning the gap. The germline V gene has CDR1 MDHEN and CDR2 SYDVKM. MiXCR, applied by TCRdb to the RT-PCR reads, yields one record per CDR3 protein. The sample shows hundreds of thousands of distinct CDR3 sequences, over 25% of them seen only once. The sample was CD4+ T cells sorted from PBMCs, taken less than 6 days after vaccination. This TCR derives from a man in his fifties who received an inactivated influenza vaccine. The chain carries TRBV28 and TRBJ2-1; tentative D call: TRBD1 (6 bases). The CDR3 spells CASSLLSRGAFDEQFF. Here the CDR3 DNA reads TGTGCCAGCAGTTTATTGTCCAGGGGCGCCTTCGATGAGCAGTTCTTC.